The 29 T cell receptor beta chains listed next were all sequenced from one sample in a study of blood T cell repertoires in COVID-19. Clones were read by immunoSEQ multiplex PCR, and TCRdb kept only the in-frame ones, dropping some. The sample includes a few hundred thousand clones, approximately 90% of them seen just once. Sample: PBMCs or T cells enriched from blood (not recorded which). The receptors were gathered from a woman aged 18-29 years who had recovered from COVID-19.

The chain links TRBV18 to TRBJ1-1; maybe TRBD1 (5 bases). V lost 4 bases, J lost 1 base, and 10 bases lay in between. The CDR3 is 14 residues long. CDR1 and CDR2 from the germline V gene are KGHSH and LQKENI. CDR3 nucleotide sequence: TGTGCCAGCTCACAGGGGCGGGAGAACACTGAAGCTTTCTTT. The encoded protein is CASSQGRENTEAFF.

The rearrangement joins TRBV7-6 to TRBJ2-7; 8 bases match TRBD1. Germline trimming cut 5 bases from V and 5 bases from J; bases unmatched to any gene: 26. CDR3 size: 20 residues. The germline gives CDR1 SGHVS, CDR2 FNYEAQ. The CDR3 spells CASSPVWARGPFRMSHEQYF. CDR3 bases: TGTGCCAGCAGCCCCGTCTGGGCCAGGGGGCCTTTTCGAATGAGCCACGAGCAGTACTTC.

V usage is TRBV2 and J usage is TRBJ2-1; 8 nucleotides match TRBD2. The CDR3 is made up of 14 amino acids. Per the germline V gene, CDR1 is SNHLY and CDR2 is FYNNEI. The V segment lost 2 bases and the J segment 9 bases; nucleotides outside the gene matches: 6. Written as DNA, the CDR3 is TGTGCCAGCAGTGAACAGGGACTAGTGGTTGAGCAGTTCTTC. This translates into CASSEQGLVVEQFF.

The gene calls are TRBV24-1 and TRBJ2-1, with D unresolved. The CDR3 has 16 amino acids. Germline V gene lookup returns CDR1 KGHDR and CDR2 SFDVKD. Trimming removed 3 bases at V and 0 bases at J, with 11 bases between. CDR3 sequence reads: CATSDVSTSSYNEQFF. The CDR3 nucleotides are TGTGCCACCAGTGATGTGTCCACTTCCTCCTACAATGAGCAGTTCTTC.

V gene TRBV19 combines with J gene TRBJ1-3; D may be TRBD1 (5 bases). Germline V gene lookup returns CDR1 LNHDA and CDR2 SQIVND (reference sequence). The CDR3 extends over 13 amino acids. With 4 bases removed from V and 3 bases from J, the gap between germline ends came to 7 bases. Here the CDR3 DNA reads TGTGCCAGTAGTACAGGGTTTGGAAACACCATATATTTT. This translates into CASSTGFGNTIYF.

This rearrangement joins TRBV5-1 to TRBJ2-3; D might be TRBD1 (5 bases). The CDR3 consists of 14 residues. The germline CDR1 and CDR2 sequences are SGHRS and YFSETQ. V lost 0 bases to trimming and J lost 3 bases, with 8 bases between them. CDR3 in amino acids: CASSLGGQTDTQYF. CDR3 sequence (DNA): TGCGCCAGCAGCTTGGGTGGACAAACAGATACGCAGTATTTT.

The chain links TRBV10-3 to TRBJ2-1, with a possible D match to TRBD1 (6 bases). CDR3 length: 11 amino acids. From germline, CDR1 is ENHRY and CDR2 SYGVKD. Trimming left V 6 bases short and J 7 bases short, with 7 bases between. This CDR3 reads CAIRQGNEQFF. CDR3 coding DNA: TGTGCCATCAGACAGGGAAATGAGCAGTTCTTC.

CDR3 bases: TGTGCCAGCAGTGTCTTTCGGGGTGCTGGCTACACCTTC. Its translation is CASSVFRGAGYTF. This chain joins TRBV2 and TRBJ1-2; unclear D gene. Deletions cut 4 bases from V and 7 bases from J, with 13 bases between. This CDR3 has 13 amino acids. Germline CDR1 and CDR2: SNHLY and FYNNEI.

This sequence joins TRBV6-5 and TRBJ2-7, with TRBD1 matching over 11 bases. With V trimmed by 7 bases and J by 2 bases, 4 bases remained unmatched. Germline assignment: CDR1 MNHEY and CDR2 SVGAGI. This CDR3 region has 14 residues. The CDR3 spells CASTGTGGTYEQYF. The DNA of the CDR3 is TGTGCCAGCACCGGGACAGGGGGTACCTACGAGCAGTACTTC.

This chain links TRBV12-3 or TRBV12-4 with TRBJ1-2; D not resolved. There are 11 residues in the CDR3. Trimming took 3 bases from V and 5 from J, leaving 4 bases between them. CDR3: CASSFRYGYTF. CDR3 in DNA: TGTGCCAGCAGTTTTAGATATGGCTACACCTTC.

V gene TRBV12-3 or TRBV12-4 combines with J gene TRBJ1-1, with D maybe TRBD1 (6 bases). Deletions cut 5 bases from V and 6 bases from J, with 13 bases between. The CDR3 has 13 residues. CDR3 region: CASSPWGLAEAFF. CDR3 DNA sequence: TGTGCCAGCAGTCCTTGGGGGCTGGCTGAAGCTTTCTTT.

The chain couples TRBV18 to TRBJ1-1, with D unresolved. Germline CDR1 reads KGHSH; CDR2 reads LQKENI. The CDR3 covers 16 residues. V dropped 4 bases and J dropped 5 bases, with 20 bases sitting between them. The CDR3 DNA reads as TGTGCCAGCTCACTACTATCGGAGCCCGTCGAGACTGAAGCTTTCTTT. It encodes CASSLLSEPVETEAFF. The whole variable domain, remainder taken from reference TRBV18 and TRBJ1-1, is NAGVMQNPRHLVRRRGQEARLRCSPMKGHSHVYWYRQLPEEGLKFMVYLQKENIIDESGMPKERFSAEFPKEGPSILRIQQVVRGDSAAYFCASSLLSEPVETEAFFGQGTRLTVV.

The table lists this clone with a few counts. The V call is TRBV7-9, the J call TRBJ1-2, with D tentatively TRBD1 (6 bases). CDR3 length: 12 amino acids. The V gene lost 1 base and the J gene lost 8 bases, with 8 bases spanning the gap. The germline V gene has CDR1 SEHNR and CDR2 FQNEAQ (reference sequence). The CDR3 reads CASSLGTDGYTF. The CDR3 DNA is TGTGCCAGCAGCTTAGGGACAGACGGCTACACCTTC.

With respect to this clone: One end of the junction varies from germline; a read error may be responsible. The chain combines TRBV5-1 with TRBJ1-1, with a weak D call TRBD1 (6 bases). The germline gives CDR1 SGHRS, CDR2 YFSETQ. The CDR3 has 16 amino acids. The CDR3 DNA follows: TGCGCCACCAGCTTGCTTGGGGGCTGGGGGGGCACTGAAGCTTTCTTT. Its translation is CATSLLGGWGGTEAFF.

Turning to this clone: One end of the junction varies from germline; a read error may be responsible. CDR3 residues: CAWSIGGTPRF. Written as DNA, the CDR3 is TGTGCCTGGAGTATTGGGGGGACTCCCCGATTC. The J gene is TRBJ2-7, the V gene TRBV30, with a weak D call TRBD2 (6 bases). Germline V gene sequence: CDR1 GTSNPN, CDR2 SVGIG (reference sequence). This CDR3 region has 11 residues.

The rearrangement joins TRBV19 to TRBJ1-5, with D tentatively TRBD1 (6 bases). V lost 6 bases, J lost 0 bases, and 15 bases lay in between. CDR1 is LNHDA, CDR2 SQIVND, per germline (reference sequence). The CDR3 length is 16 residues. CDR3 bases: TGTGCCAGTAGCCCCGATGGGGGCTATAGCAATCAGCCCCAGCATTTT. Protein sequence: CASSPDGGYSNQPQHF.

V usage is TRBV7-9 and J usage is TRBJ2-7, with a weak D call TRBD1 (6 bases). The CDR3 contains 15 residues. The V end was cut by 5 bases, the J end by 7 bases, with 21 bases between. Germline V gene data show CDR1 as SEHNR and CDR2 as FQNEAQ (reference sequence). The chain's CDR3 is CASSPQGANFQEQYF. The CDR3 DNA reads TGTGCCAGCAGCCCACAGGGAGCCAATTTTCAGGAGCAGTACTTC.

This sequence joins TRBV30 and TRBJ2-1; 9 nucleotides line up with TRBD2. CDR3 length equals 16 residues. The J segment lost 0 bases and the V segment lost 1 base, leaving 4 bases of the junction unmatched. Germline V gene lookup returns CDR1 GTSNPN and CDR2 SVGIG (reference sequence). The CDR3 bases are TGTGCCTGGAGTGGGAGTAGCGGGGGCTCCTACAATGAGCAGTTCTTC. It specifies CAWSGSSGGSYNEQFF. The variable domain in full, completed from reference TRBV30 and TRBJ2-1, reads SQTIHQWPATLVQPVGSPLSLECTVEGTSNPNLYWYRQAAGRGLQLLFYSVGIGQISSEVPQNLSASRPQDRQFILSSKKLLLSDSGFYLCAWSGSSGGSYNEQFFGPGTRLTVL.

This sequence joins TRBV5-1 and TRBJ1-2; the D gene is possibly TRBD1 (6 bases). From germline, CDR1 is SGHRS and CDR2 YFSETQ. This CDR3 comprises 13 residues. V dropped 9 bases and J dropped 4 bases, with 16 bases sitting between them. The CDR3 loop is CAKTGHYAYGYTF. The CDR3 bases are TGCGCCAAGACGGGACATTATGCCTATGGCTACACCTTC.

This clone appeared once. The chain recombines TRBV12-5 with TRBJ2-7; TRBD1 is a possible D gene (5 bases). The V end was cut by 3 bases, the J end by 0 bases, with 6 bases between. Germline loops: CDR1 LGHNT, CDR2 FRNRAP. The CDR3 sequence is 13 residues long. The CDR3 DNA sequence: TGTGCTAGTGGTTTTGACAGCTCCTACGAGCAGTACTTC. This encodes CASGFDSSYEQYF.

J is TRBJ1-2 and V is TRBV29-1, with no clear D. Germline lookup yields CDR1 SQVTM and CDR2 ANQGSEA. V was cut by 0 bases and J by 1 base, with 12 bases left in between. The length of the CDR3 is 15 residues. CDR3: CSVEDSRGFNYGYTF. CDR3 sequence (DNA): TGCAGCGTTGAAGATTCTCGGGGATTTAACTATGGCTACACCTTC.

This clone was seen only once. This chain links TRBV5-4 with TRBJ1-3; TRBD1 matches at 7 bases. Germline trimming cut 2 bases from V and 0 bases from J; bases unmatched to any gene: 5. CDR1 is SGHNT and CDR2 is YYREEE in the germline V gene (reference sequence). The CDR3 covers 16 residues. CDR3 residues: CASSLETGRSGNTIYF. CDR3 DNA sequence: TGTGCCAGCAGCTTAGAGACAGGGCGCTCTGGAAACACCATATATTTT.

This clone was observed a handful of times. The chain couples TRBV30 to TRBJ1-1; D might be TRBD1 (5 bases). CDR1 is GTSNPN and CDR2 is SVGIG in the germline V gene (reference sequence). Trimming took 3 bases from V and 3 from J, leaving 11 bases between them. The CDR3 has 13 amino acids. CDR3 sequence (DNA): TGTGCCTGGAGCAGCTTAGGGGACACTGAAGCTTTCTTT. This codes for CAWSSLGDTEAFF. The variable domain in full, completed from reference TRBV30 and TRBJ1-1, reads SQTIHQWPATLVQPVGSPLSLECTVEGTSNPNLYWYRQAAGRGLQLLFYSVGIGQISSEVPQNLSASRPQDRQFILSSKKLLLSDSGFYLCAWSSLGDTEAFFGQGTRLTVV.

V is TRBV7-9 and J is TRBJ2-1; 10 nucleotides line up with TRBD1. Germline loops: CDR1 SEHNR, CDR2 FQNEAQ (reference sequence). The CDR3 covers 17 residues. V lost 2 bases to trimming and J lost 2 bases; unmatched junction nucleotides: 6. For the CDR3, the DNA is TGTGCCAGCAGCTTATCCCCGGGACAGGGGCCCTACAATGAGCAGTTCTTC. It yields the protein CASSLSPGQGPYNEQFF.

This chain joins TRBV6-6 and TRBJ2-1; 11 bases are a match to TRBD2. Germline V gene data show CDR1 as MNHNY and CDR2 as SVGAGI (reference sequence). There are 14 residues in the CDR3. V shed 6 bases and J 5 bases; nucleotides not matched to a gene: 3. For the CDR3, the DNA is TGTGCCAGCAGCCTAGCGGGGGGTCACAATGAGCAGTTCTTC. Translating it yields CASSLAGGHNEQFF.

V and J are TRBV4-1 and TRBJ2-1; TRBD1 aligns across 7 bases. Germline V lookup: CDR1 MGHRA, CDR2 YSYEKL. The CDR3 sequence is 15 residues long. V lost 9 bases to trimming and J lost 0 bases; unmatched junction nucleotides: 8. This chain's CDR3 is CASAGGRSSYNEQFF. The CDR3 nucleotides are TGCGCCAGTGCAGGGGGAAGGAGCTCCTACAATGAGCAGTTCTTC.

This chain links TRBV30 with TRBJ2-5; 7 nucleotides match TRBD1. This CDR3 region has 18 residues. The ends lost 2 bases at V and 0 bases at J; junction bases unmatched: 15. Germline lookup yields CDR1 GTSNPN and CDR2 SVGIG (reference sequence). In nucleotides, the CDR3 is TGTGCCTGGAGTAGGAGCCTTCGACAGGGCACACACCAAGAGACCCAGTACTTC. This codes for CAWSRSLRQGTHQETQYF.

The chain recombines TRBV5-1 with TRBJ2-4; D is ambiguous. Germline CDR1 is SGHRS and CDR2 is YFSETQ. V gave up 1 base and J gave up 0 bases, with 8 bases separating them. This CDR3 region has 15 residues. The CDR3 region has the DNA TGCGCCAGCAGCTTGACAGACGGAGCCAAAAACATTCAGTACTTC. Its translation is CASSLTDGAKNIQYF.

The chain recombines TRBV18 with TRBJ2-3; D is uncertain. The CDR3 runs to 17 residues. Looked up from germline, CDR1 is KGHSH and CDR2 is LQKENI. V was cut by 4 bases and J by 0 bases, with 17 bases left in between. CDR3 nucleotides: TGTGCCAGCTCACTTTTCAGTGATACCCTCAGCACAGATACGCAGTATTTT. It specifies CASSLFSDTLSTDTQYF.